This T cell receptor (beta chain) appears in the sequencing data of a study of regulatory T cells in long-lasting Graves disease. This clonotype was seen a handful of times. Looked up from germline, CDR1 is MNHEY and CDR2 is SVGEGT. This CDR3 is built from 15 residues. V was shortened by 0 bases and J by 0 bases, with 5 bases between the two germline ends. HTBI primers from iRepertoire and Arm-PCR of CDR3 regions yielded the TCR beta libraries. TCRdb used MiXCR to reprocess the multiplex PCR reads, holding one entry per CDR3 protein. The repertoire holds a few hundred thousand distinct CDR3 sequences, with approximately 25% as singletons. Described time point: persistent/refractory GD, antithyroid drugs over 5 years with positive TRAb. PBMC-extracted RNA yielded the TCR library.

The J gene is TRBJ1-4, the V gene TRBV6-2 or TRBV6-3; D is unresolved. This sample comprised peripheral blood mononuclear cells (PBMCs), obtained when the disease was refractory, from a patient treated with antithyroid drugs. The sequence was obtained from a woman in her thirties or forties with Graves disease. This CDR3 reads CASSYSAATNEKLFF. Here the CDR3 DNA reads TGTGCCAGCAGTTACTCCGCGGCAACTAATGAAAAACTGTTTTTT.